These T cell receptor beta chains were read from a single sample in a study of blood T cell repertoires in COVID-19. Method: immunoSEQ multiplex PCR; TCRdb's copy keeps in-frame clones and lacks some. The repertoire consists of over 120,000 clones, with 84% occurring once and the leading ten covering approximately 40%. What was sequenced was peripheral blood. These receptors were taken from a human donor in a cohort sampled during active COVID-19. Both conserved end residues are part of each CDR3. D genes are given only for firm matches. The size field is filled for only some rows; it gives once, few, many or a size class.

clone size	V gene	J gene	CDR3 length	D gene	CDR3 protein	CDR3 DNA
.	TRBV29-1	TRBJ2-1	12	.	CSVRAELNEQFF	TGCAGCGTGCGGGCGGAGCTCAATGAGCAGTTCTTC
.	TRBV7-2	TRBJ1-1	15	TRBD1	CASSSGAGGYTEAFF	TGTGCCAGCAGCTCAGGGGCAGGGGGCTACACTGAAGCTTTCTTT
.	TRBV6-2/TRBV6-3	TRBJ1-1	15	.	CASSWIPGQNTEAFF	TGTGCCAGCAGTTGGATCCCAGGGCAGAACACTGAAGCTTTCTTT
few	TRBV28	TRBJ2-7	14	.	CASSHPTQGYEQYF	TGTGCCAGCAGTCATCCAACCCAGGGCTACGAGCAGTACTTC
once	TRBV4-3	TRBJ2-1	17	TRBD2	CASSQDFGLAGGNEQFF	TGCGCCAGCAGCCAAGATTTCGGGCTAGCGGGAGGGAATGAGCAGTTCTTC
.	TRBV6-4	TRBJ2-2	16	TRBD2	CASSPGTSFVPGELFF	TGTGCCAGCAGCCCCGGGACTAGCTTCGTACCCGGGGAGCTGTTTTTT
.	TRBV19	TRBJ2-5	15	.	CASSIGSGGRETQYF	TGTGCCAGTAGTATTGGGTCGGGGGGCCGAGAGACCCAGTACTTC
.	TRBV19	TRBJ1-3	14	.	CASSLQGFGNTIYF	TGTGCCAGTAGCCTACAGGGATTTGGAAACACCATATATTTT
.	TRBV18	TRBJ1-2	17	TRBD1	CASSQNPYGTGDYGYTF	TGTGCCAGCTCCCAAAACCCCTACGGGACAGGGGACTATGGCTACACCTTC
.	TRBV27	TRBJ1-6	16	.	CASSSGQGTYNSPLHF	TGTGCCAGCAGCTCCGGGCAGGGGACCTATAATTCACCCCTCCACTTT
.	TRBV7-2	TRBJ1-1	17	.	CASSLERVQVGNTEAFF	TGTGCCAGCAGCTTAGAGCGGGTCCAGGTGGGGAACACTGAAGCTTTCTTT
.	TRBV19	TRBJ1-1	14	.	CASSIATGPTEAFF	TGTGCCAGTAGTATAGCAACAGGGCCTACTGAAGCTTTCTTT
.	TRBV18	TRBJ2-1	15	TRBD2	CASSPTILAGNEQFF	TGTGCCAGCTCACCAACAATACTAGCGGGAAATGAGCAGTTCTTC
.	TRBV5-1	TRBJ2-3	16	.	CASSLAWGLGTDTQYF	TGCGCCAGCAGCTTGGCCTGGGGGCTTGGGACAGATACGCAGTATTTT
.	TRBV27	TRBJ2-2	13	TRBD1	CASYDRATGELFF	TGTGCCTCTTACGACAGGGCGACCGGGGAGCTGTTTTTT
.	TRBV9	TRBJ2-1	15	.	CASSVDGGSYNEQFF	TGTGCCAGCAGCGTAGATGGCGGCTCCTACAATGAGCAGTTCTTC
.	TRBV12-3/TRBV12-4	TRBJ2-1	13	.	CASSYGLNNEQFF	TGTGCCAGCAGTTACGGACTTAACAATGAGCAGTTCTTC
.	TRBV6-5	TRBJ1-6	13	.	CASNPGGGSPLHF	TGTGCCAGCAACCCGGGGGGCGGGTCACCCCTCCACTTT
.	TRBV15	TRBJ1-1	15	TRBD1	CATSRKGQGNTEAFF	TGTGCCACCAGCAGGAAAGGACAGGGGAACACTGAAGCTTTCTTT
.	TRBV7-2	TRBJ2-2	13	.	CASSLISAGELFF	TGTGCCAGCAGCTTGATCTCCGCGGGGGAGCTGTTTTTT
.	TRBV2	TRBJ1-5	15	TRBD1	CASNRRQGGNQPQHF	TGTGCCAGCAATCGGAGACAGGGGGGCAATCAGCCCCAGCATTTT
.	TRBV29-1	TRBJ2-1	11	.	CRATFYNEQFF	TGCAGGGCGACATTCTACAATGAGCAGTTCTTC
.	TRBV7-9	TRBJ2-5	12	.	CASSPRDETQYF	TGTGCCAGCAGCCCGCGGGATGAGACCCAGTACTTC
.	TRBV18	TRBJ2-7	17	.	CASSPLGRTTDSYEQYF	TGTGCCAGCTCACCATTAGGACGGACTACAGATTCCTACGAGCAGTACTTC
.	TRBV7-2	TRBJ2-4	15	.	CASSPYGGRWGIQYF	TGTGCCAGCAGCCCGTACGGAGGCAGGTGGGGCATTCAGTACTTC
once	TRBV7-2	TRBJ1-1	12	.	CASSLDSGEAFF	TGTGCCAGCAGCCTCGACTCCGGTGAAGCTTTCTTT
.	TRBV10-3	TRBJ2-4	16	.	CAISESGVGLEDIQYF	TGTGCCATCAGTGAGTCTGGTGTCGGCCTAGAGGACATTCAGTACTTC
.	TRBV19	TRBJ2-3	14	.	CASSLGQLRDTQYF	TGTGCCAGTAGCCTTGGACAGTTAAGAGATACGCAGTATTTT
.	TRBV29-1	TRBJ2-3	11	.	CSVSLPDTQYF	TGCAGCGTCTCACTCCCAGATACGCAGTATTTT
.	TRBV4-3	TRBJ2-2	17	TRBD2	CASSQGTSATNTGELFF	TGCGCCAGCAGCCAGGGTACTAGCGCTACGAACACCGGGGAGCTGTTTTTT
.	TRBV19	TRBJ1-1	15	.	CASSVPDRYYTEAFF	TGTGCCAGTAGTGTCCCGGACAGATACTACACTGAAGCTTTCTTT
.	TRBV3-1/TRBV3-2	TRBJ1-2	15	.	CASSPQTGRVNGYTF	TGTGCCAGCAGCCCTCAGACCGGCAGGGTAAATGGCTACACCTTC
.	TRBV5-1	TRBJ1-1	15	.	CASSKNQGGGTEAFF	TGCGCCAGCAGCAAGAATCAGGGAGGCGGCACTGAAGCTTTCTTT
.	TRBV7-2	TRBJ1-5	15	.	CASSLLGGSNQPQHF	TGTGCCAGCAGCTTACTGGGGGGTAGCAATCAGCCCCAGCATTTT
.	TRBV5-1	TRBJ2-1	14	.	CASSLAVGVNEQFF	TGCGCCAGCAGCTTGGCCGTTGGAGTTAATGAGCAGTTCTTC
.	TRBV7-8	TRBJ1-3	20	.	CASSLGVTGPRRLLGNTIYF	TGTGCCAGCAGCTTAGGGGTAACAGGGCCCCGAAGACTCTTAGGAAACACCATATATTTT
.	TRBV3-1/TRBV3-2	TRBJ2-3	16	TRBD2	CASSQVIAGGIDTQYF	TGTGCCAGCAGCCAAGTGATAGCGGGAGGAATAGATACGCAGTATTTT
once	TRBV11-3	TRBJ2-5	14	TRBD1	CASSARTGQETQYF	TGTGCCAGCAGCGCCCGGACAGGCCAAGAGACCCAGTACTTC
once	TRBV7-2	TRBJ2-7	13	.	CASSRTAFYEQYF	TGTGCCAGCAGTCGGACAGCATTTTACGAGCAGTACTTC